The 25 T cell receptor beta chains in this list originate from one sample, sequenced in a study of shared clonotypes between healthy human individuals. The protocol was immunoSEQ multiplex PCR, while the TCRdb copy is restricted to in-frame clones and leaves out a portion. The sample includes about 2.4 million clones, just over 90% of them seen just once. Sequences were obtained from naive CD4+ T cells sorted from blood. Noted subset: CD45RA+ positively selected. The receptors were sampled from a young man in good health.

This clone was seen a handful of times. The same CDR3 arises from other DNA sequences in this sample as well. The chain has TRBV4-1 and TRBJ1-1; D gene ambiguous. The ends were cut back, 1 base at V and 0 bases at J, with 9 bases in the middle. Germline assignment: CDR1 MGHRA and CDR2 YSYEKL. The CDR3 runs 15 residues. The CDR3 sequence: CASSQVVTVNTEAFF. As DNA, the CDR3 is TGCGCCAGCAGCCAAGTTGTCACAGTGAACACTGAAGCTTTCTTT.

The gene calls are TRBV10-3 and TRBJ2-7, with 7 bases lining up with TRBD1. Germline assignment: CDR1 ENHRY and CDR2 SYGVKD. The CDR3 has 16 residues. With V trimmed by 3 bases and J by 0 bases, 8 bases remained unmatched. CDR3 DNA sequence: TGTGCCATCAGTGAAAAAAAGGGACAGTCCTCCTACGAGCAGTACTTC. It yields the protein CAISEKKGQSSYEQYF.

DNA of the CDR3: TGTGCCAGCAGCGGACAGGCTGGAAACACCATATATTTT. Its protein is CASSGQAGNTIYF. The gene calls are TRBV9 and TRBJ1-3, with a tentative D call TRBD1 (6 bases). Germline assignment: CDR1 SGDLS and CDR2 YYNGEE. There are 13 residues in the CDR3. The V and J ends lost 3 bases and 2 bases respectively, with 6 bases between them. Full variable domain (remainder filled in from reference TRBV9 and TRBJ1-3): DSGVTQTPKHLITATGQRVTLRCSPRSGDLSVYWYQQSLDQGLQFLIQYYNGEERAKGNILERFSAQQFPDLHSELNLSSLELGDSALYFCASSGQAGNTIYFGEGSWLTVV.

This chain connects TRBV5-1 to TRBJ2-3; perhaps TRBD2 as D (6 bases). V was trimmed by 4 bases and J by 1 base, leaving 16 bases between them. The CDR3 consists of 16 residues. Germline-derived CDR1 and CDR2 are SGHRS and YFSETQ. CDR3 sequence: CASSPGGVWGTDTQYF. The CDR3 bases are TGCGCCAGCAGCCCTGGCGGGGTATGGGGCACAGATACGCAGTATTTT.

V and J are TRBV9 and TRBJ2-6; unclear D gene. The CDR3 sequence is 14 residues long. Germline lookup yields CDR1 SGDLS and CDR2 YYNGEE. Trimming removed 5 bases from V and 2 bases from J, with 8 bases in between. In DNA, the CDR3 is TGTGCCAGCAGATACTCTGCTGGGGCCAACGTCCTGACTTTC. Protein product: CASRYSAGANVLTF.

The V call is TRBV6-5, the J call TRBJ2-5; the D gene is possibly TRBD1 (5 bases). V was pared by 5 bases and J by 1 base, with 11 bases between. The CDR3 length is 14 residues. Germline V CDR1 and CDR2: MNHEY, SVGAGI. The CDR3 DNA reads as TGTGCCAGCAGTCCCAGGACACCCCAAGAGACCCAGTACTTC. Translated: CASSPRTPQETQYF.

The V call is TRBV29-1, the J call TRBJ1-2, with a tentative D call TRBD1 (5 bases). CDR1 SQVTM and CDR2 ANQGSEA come from the germline V gene. There are 15 residues in the CDR3. The V end lost 8 bases, the J end lost 8 bases, and 27 bases lay between the germline ends. This CDR3 is CSCRDGTYFTSGYTF. CDR3 in DNA: TGCAGCTGTAGGGACGGGACGTACTTCACGAGCGGCTACACCTTC.

The chain employs TRBV5-1 and TRBJ2-7; the D gene is possibly TRBD1 (6 bases). CDR3 length: 14 amino acids. Germline CDR1 SGHRS, CDR2 YFSETQ. Between the trimmed V and J ends, which lost 1 base and 2 bases, there was a span of 10 bases. The CDR3 nucleotides are TGCGCCAGCAGCTTGAACACAGGGCCCTACGAGCAGTACTTC. This encodes CASSLNTGPYEQYF.

About this clone: Other nucleotide sequences in the sample specify the same CDR3. The chain carries TRBV6-5 and TRBJ2-7; D call uncertain. V dropped 2 bases and J dropped 2 bases, with 7 bases sitting between them. The CDR3 spans 13 residues. In germline, CDR1 is MNHEY, CDR2 SVGAGI. The chain's CDR3 is CASSYGGTYEQYF. The CDR3 region has the DNA TGTGCCAGCAGTTACGGCGGAACCTACGAGCAGTACTTC.

This rearrangement joins TRBV18 to TRBJ2-7, with no clear D. Germline loops: CDR1 KGHSH, CDR2 LQKENI. V was cut by 2 bases and J by 0 bases, with 8 bases left in between. CDR3 length: 14 amino acids. The CDR3 loop reads CASSPMGSSYEQYF. The CDR3 nucleotides read TGTGCCAGCTCACCAATGGGAAGCTCCTACGAGCAGTACTTC.

The chain uses TRBV5-4 and TRBJ2-1, with D possibly being TRBD2 (7 bases). V lost 3 bases and J 3 bases, leaving 13 bases between the germline ends. The CDR3 contains 15 residues. Germline V gene sequence: CDR1 SGHNT, CDR2 YYREEE (reference sequence). The CDR3 DNA is TGTGCCAGCAGCTCCTCGGGGGGCTACTACAATGAGCAGTTCTTC. Translation gives CASSSSGGYYNEQFF.

Concerning this clone itself: A read error may account for a junction end that differs from germline. The chain combines TRBV18 with TRBJ2-5, with D possibly TRBD2 on 6 matching bases. The CDR3 runs to 13 residues. Per germline, CDR1 KGHSH and CDR2 LQKENI. CDR3 nucleotides: TGTGCCAGCTCACTACAGAAGAGCGGGCCCCAGAACTTC. It codes for CASSLQKSGPQNF.

The chain is built from TRBV2 and TRBJ2-7; D is possibly TRBD2 (7 bases). The CDR3 runs 16 residues. Germline CDR1 is SNHLY and CDR2 is FYNNEI. V was cut by 3 bases and J by 2 bases, with 17 bases left in between. The CDR3 DNA reads as TGTGCCAGCAGTGAGCAAGGGGGAGGGGTGGCCTACGAGCAGTACTTC. Residues: CASSEQGGGVAYEQYF.

This CDR3 is CASSKRMGGDSSYEQYF. For the CDR3, the DNA is TGCGCCAGCAGTAAACGTATGGGAGGGGACAGCTCCTACGAGCAGTACTTC. The chain uses TRBV23-1 and TRBJ2-7, with D possibly called TRBD1 or TRBD2 (7 bases each). TRBV23-1 is an open reading frame, and its role is uncertain. CDR3 length equals 17 residues. V was cut by 5 bases and J by 0 bases, with 20 bases left in between.

The J gene is TRBJ2-5, the V gene TRBV14, with 13 bases aligning to TRBD2. Germline trimming cut 4 bases from V and 3 bases from J; bases unmatched to any gene: 5. Germline V lookup: CDR1 SGHDN, CDR2 FVKESK. This CDR3 comprises 16 residues. CDR3 amino acids: CASSRGTSGIKETQYF. CDR3 DNA: TGTGCCAGCAGCCGCGGGACTAGCGGGATTAAAGAGACCCAGTACTTC.

The V call is TRBV10-3, the J call TRBJ2-7; 11 bases align to TRBD1. The CDR3 totals 15 residues. V shed 0 bases and J 7 bases; nucleotides not matched to a gene: 5. Germline-derived CDR1 and CDR2 are ENHRY and SYGVKD. CDR3 bases: TGTGCCATCAGTGAGTCTGGGACAGGGGGAGGTGAGCAGTACTTC. This sequence encodes CAISESGTGGGEQYF.

The chain is built from TRBV7-9 and TRBJ2-3, with 9 bases aligning to TRBD2. The CDR3 runs to 17 residues. The trim removed 0 bases at V and 3 bases at J, leaving 7 bases unmatched. The V gene's germline CDR1 is SEHNR and CDR2 FQNEAQ (reference sequence). DNA for the CDR3: TGTGCCAGCAGCTTAGCGAGTAGCGGGAGAGGGACAGATACGCAGTATTTT. Translation gives CASSLASSGRGTDTQYF.

The chain combines TRBV5-4 with TRBJ1-2; no reliable D call. This CDR3 region has 15 residues. Trimming removed 3 bases at V and 7 bases at J, with 19 bases between. Germline V gives CDR1 SGHNT, CDR2 YYREEE (reference sequence). CDR3 in DNA: TGTGCCAGCAGCTCGGACGGTTCACTTCCTTTTGGCTACACCTTC. Its protein is CASSSDGSLPFGYTF.

For the CDR3, the DNA is TGTGCCAGCAGCTTGGGCTCAGACAGGTGGAACGACGAGCAGTACTTC. Its protein product is CASSLGSDRWNDEQYF. This chain links TRBV5-4 with TRBJ2-7; D may be TRBD1 (6 bases). The V gene lost 0 bases and the J gene lost 5 bases, with 18 bases spanning the gap. The length of the CDR3 is 16 residues. Germline values: CDR1 SGHNT, CDR2 YYREEE (reference sequence).

The J gene is TRBJ2-2, the V gene TRBV6-5; D might be TRBD2 (6 bases). V lost 4 bases, J lost 2 bases, and 8 bases lay in between. This CDR3 comprises 14 residues. Germline assignment: CDR1 MNHEY and CDR2 SVGAGI. As DNA, the CDR3 is TGTGCCAGCAGTTTTACTAGCAACACCGGGGAGCTGTTTTTT. Translated, it gives CASSFTSNTGELFF.

The V call is TRBV7-2, the J call TRBJ2-1; 13 nucleotides agree with TRBD2. The V gene end was trimmed by 4 bases and the J gene end by 2 bases; junction bases not matched to a gene: 2. The CDR3 is 16 residues long. The germline V gene has CDR1 SGHTA and CDR2 FQGNSA. The CDR3 sequence: CASSSGLAGAYNEQFF. The CDR3 coding sequence is TGTGCCAGCAGCTCCGGACTAGCGGGAGCCTACAATGAGCAGTTCTTC.

The chain is built from TRBV2 and TRBJ1-5; maybe TRBD1 (5 bases). Deletions cut 3 bases from V and 4 bases from J, with 10 bases between. This CDR3 is 14 amino acids long. Germline lookup yields CDR1 SNHLY and CDR2 FYNNEI. The CDR3 sequence is CASSDRAMNQPQHF. DNA for the CDR3: TGTGCCAGCAGTGACAGGGCAATGAATCAGCCCCAGCATTTT.

The V gene is TRBV2, the J gene TRBJ2-7; 9 bases are shared with TRBD1. V lost 6 bases, J lost 0 bases, and 6 bases stayed unmatched. CDR3 length: 15 amino acids. Germline CDR1 and CDR2: SNHLY and FYNNEI. The CDR3, as DNA: TGTGCCAGCAGCCGCCGGGACAGGGACTCCTACGAGCAGTACTTC. It encodes CASSRRDRDSYEQYF.

This chain joins TRBV6-1 and TRBJ2-3, with no clear D. Deletions cut 7 bases from V and 7 bases from J, with 9 bases between. The CDR3 is 11 amino acids. CDR1 MNHNS and CDR2 SASEGT come from the germline V gene. CDR3 loop: CASTMRYTQYF. CDR3 coding DNA: TGTGCCAGCACCATGCGGTATACGCAGTATTTT.

In DNA form, the CDR3 reads TGTGCCAGCAGTGAAGGGCAGGGAAAAGCTAACTATGGCTACACCTTC. It specifies CASSEGQGKANYGYTF. V is TRBV2 and J is TRBJ1-2, with a tentative D call TRBD1 (5 bases). The CDR3 runs 16 residues. The V gene lost 1 base and the J gene lost 0 bases, with 12 bases spanning the gap. The germline V gene encodes CDR1 SNHLY and CDR2 FYNNEI.